Listed here are 8 T cell receptor beta chains from one sample, sequenced in a study of blood T cell repertoires in COVID-19. Generated by immunoSEQ multiplex PCR, the TCRdb table keeps only in-frame clones and is missing some. The data contain roughly 180,000 clones, 70% to 80% of them singletons. Material for sequencing was PBMCs or T cells enriched from blood (not recorded which). Every receptor here comes from a man in his sixties who had been exposed to COVID-19.

The chain combines TRBV9 with TRBJ2-7; 7 nucleotides align to TRBD2. The V gene's germline CDR1 is SGDLS and CDR2 YYNGEE. This CDR3 comprises 14 residues. V shed 0 bases, J shed 3 bases, and the junction held 3 bases outside the gene matches. The CDR3, as DNA: TGTGCCAGCAGCGTAGCGGCGGGAGACTACGAGCAGTACTTC. It is translated as CASSVAAGDYEQYF.

The genes are TRBV28 and TRBJ2-1; 8 bases map to TRBD1. The CDR3 extends over 15 amino acids. J gave up 8 bases and V 3 bases, and 9 bases lay outside the gene matches. Germline CDR1 MDHEN, CDR2 SYDVKM. CDR3 residues: CASSFPLRGRDEQFF. CDR3 DNA: TGTGCCAGCAGTTTCCCACTCAGGGGGCGTGATGAGCAGTTCTTC.

The chain links TRBV14 to TRBJ1-2; D call uncertain. Between the trimmed V and J ends, which lost 0 bases and 6 bases, there was a span of 8 bases. The CDR3 runs to 13 residues. The germline V gene encodes CDR1 SGHDN and CDR2 FVKESK. Written as DNA, the CDR3 is TGTGCCAGCAGCCAAGATGGCCTCCATGGCTACACCTTC. This translates into CASSQDGLHGYTF.

The rearrangement links TRBV19 to TRBJ2-2; D not resolved. V was trimmed by 3 bases and J by 4 bases, leaving 3 bases between them. The V gene's germline CDR1 is LNHDA and CDR2 SQIVND (reference sequence). This CDR3 has 12 residues. The CDR3, as DNA: TGTGCCAGTAGTATTATCACCGGGGAGCTGTTTTTT. Translation gives CASSIITGELFF. The whole variable domain, remainder taken from reference TRBV19 and TRBJ2-2, is DGGITQSPKYLFRKEGQNVTLSCEQNLNHDAMYWYRQDPGQGLRLIYYSQIVNDFQKGDIAEGYSVSREKKESFPLTVTSAQKNPTAFYLCASSIITGELFFGEGSRLTVL.

This clone was observed a few times. The CDR3 sequence is CAMTVGTEAFF. The DNA of the CDR3 is TGTGCCATGACAGTTGGGACTGAAGCTTTCTTT. The chain combines TRBV2 with TRBJ1-1, with a possible D match to TRBD1 (5 bases). V lost 10 bases to trimming and J lost 5 bases, with 11 bases between them. Germline loops: CDR1 SNHLY, CDR2 FYNNEI. This CDR3 region has 11 residues.

The gene calls are TRBV30 and TRBJ1-2, with D unresolved. Germline V CDR1 and CDR2: GTSNPN, SVGIG (reference sequence). The CDR3 totals 13 residues. Trimming shortened V by 4 bases and J by 6 bases, and 15 bases separated the two germline ends. DNA for the CDR3: TGTGCCTGGAAGAGGGTGGCAAAAGATGGCTACACCTTC. Its protein is CAWKRVAKDGYTF.

The chain combines TRBV29-1 with TRBJ1-3, with D hard to call. The CDR3 runs 13 residues. Germline V gene lookup returns CDR1 SQVTM and CDR2 ANQGSEA. Deletions cut 4 bases from V and 4 bases from J, with 11 bases between. CDR3: CSVGQLPGNTIYF. CDR3 DNA: TGCAGCGTTGGACAATTACCGGGAAACACCATATATTTT.

This sequence joins TRBV4-3 and TRBJ1-1; D is possibly TRBD1 (6 bases). V was cut by 2 bases and J by 1 base, with 11 bases left in between. This CDR3 region has 15 residues. Germline-derived CDR1 and CDR2 are LGHNA and YSLEER. The CDR3 DNA is TGCGCCAGCAGCCAAACGACAGGACCGAACACTGAAGCTTTCTTT. It translates to CASSQTTGPNTEAFF.